These 10 T cell receptor beta chains share one sample of origin, sequenced in a study of T cell repertoires in cytomegalovirus infection. TCRdb re-called the reads through MiXCR, storing one row per CDR3 protein. The profile shows roughly 54,000 distinct CDR3 sequences, about 30% of them singletons. Antigens for these TCRs are unknown. Sequenced: PBMCs, sequenced either directly or after in vitro stimulation (not recorded which). These receptors were taken from a human donor in good health (CMV status not recorded). Some clones in this sample may be carry-over from other donors' samples.

This clonotype was picked up many times. The gene calls are TRBV19 and TRBJ1-5; 7 bases are a match to TRBD1. This CDR3 region has 14 residues. Trimming removed 7 bases from V and 3 bases from J; junction bases left unmatched: 6. Germline values: CDR1 LNHDA, CDR2 SQIVND (reference sequence). CDR3 sequence reads: CASNWGQNNQPQHF. For the CDR3, the DNA is TGTGCCAGTAATTGGGGACAGAACAATCAGCCCCAGCATTTT. The full variable domain, with the rest looked up from reference TRBV19 and TRBJ1-5, is DGGITQSPKYLFRKEGQNVTLSCEQNLNHDAMYWYRQDPGQGLRLIYYSQIVNDFQKGDIAEGYSVSREKKESFPLTVTSAQKNPTAFYLCASNWGQNNQPQHFGDGTRLSIL.

The chain is built from TRBV5-4 and TRBJ1-1; the D is unclear. CDR1 is SGHNT, CDR2 YYREEE, per germline (reference sequence). The CDR3 extends over 14 amino acids. V was pared by 4 bases and J by 6 bases, with 16 bases between. CDR3 amino acids: CASSHTGSRPEAFF. DNA of the CDR3: TGTGCCAGCAGCCACACCGGGTCGAGGCCTGAAGCTTTCTTT.

The V and J genes are TRBV6-6 and TRBJ2-5; D uncertain. V was trimmed by 7 bases and J by 4 bases, leaving 19 bases between them. CDR1 and CDR2 (germline): MNHNY, SVGAGI (reference sequence). The CDR3 has 15 amino acids. CDR3 nucleotide sequence: TGTGCCAGCATCTCAAAAACCTTTCAGTCAGAGACCCAGTACTTC. Translating it yields CASISKTFQSETQYF.

This rearrangement joins TRBV29-1 to TRBJ1-1; 7 bases align to TRBD1. The germline gives CDR1 SQVTM, CDR2 ANQGSEA. The CDR3 sequence is 11 residues long. The V segment lost 7 bases and the J segment 7 bases; nucleotides outside the gene matches: 6. The CDR3 spells CSGGDSREAFF. CDR3 in DNA: TGCAGCGGGGGGGACAGTCGTGAAGCTTTCTTT. The full variable domain, with the rest looked up from reference TRBV29-1 and TRBJ1-1, is SAVISQKPSRDICQRGTSLTIQCQVDSQVTMMFWYRQQPGQSLTLIATANQGSEATYESGFVIDKFPISRPNLTFSTLTVSNMSPEDSSIYLCSGGDSREAFFGQGTRLTVV.

This clonotype turned up a few times. This chain joins TRBV5-1 and TRBJ2-1; the match to TRBD2 covers 9 bases. The CDR3 totals 15 residues. After removal of 7 bases from V and 8 bases from J, the junction contained 13 bases not matched to a gene. The germline V gene encodes CDR1 SGHRS and CDR2 YFSETQ. The CDR3 protein is CASSVTSGGGDEQFF. Written as DNA, the CDR3 is TGCGCCAGCTCCGTGACTAGCGGAGGGGGGGATGAGCAGTTCTTC.

This chain links TRBV6-5 with TRBJ2-7; D ambiguous. The CDR3 totals 11 residues. Germline loops: CDR1 MNHEY, CDR2 SVGAGI. V gave up 6 bases and J gave up 7 bases, with 10 bases separating them. DNA of the CDR3: TGTGCCAGCAGCCGCTCGGGTGAGCAGTACTTC. It yields the protein CASSRSGEQYF.

The chain employs TRBV7-2 and TRBJ1-5, with D maybe TRBD1 (6 bases). CDR1 is SGHTA, CDR2 FQGNSA, per germline. This CDR3 is built from 14 residues. With 5 bases removed from V and 0 bases from J, the gap between germline ends came to 8 bases. In DNA, the CDR3 is TGTGCCAGCAGCGGACAGATTAGCAATCAGCCCCAGCATTTT. Its protein product is CASSGQISNQPQHF.

V and J are TRBV20-1 and TRBJ2-1; 10 bases align to TRBD2. Germline V CDR1 and CDR2: DFQATT, SNEGSKA (reference sequence). The CDR3 length is 15 residues. Unmatched junction bases numbered 7, after V lost 2 bases and J lost 6 bases. CDR3 bases: TGCAGTGCTAGAACTAGCGGGACCCGGCCCAATGAGCAGTTCTTC. It codes for CSARTSGTRPNEQFF.

This clonotype was observed a handful of times. The chain combines TRBV12-3 or TRBV12-4 with TRBJ1-6; unclear D gene. Between the trimmed V and J ends, which lost 2 bases and 9 bases, there was a span of 8 bases. CDR3 size: 13 residues. CDR3 coding DNA: TGTGCCAGCAGTTTATCTCCAGGTTCACCCCTCCACTTT. Protein product: CASSLSPGSPLHF.

CDR3 region: CSAYRGVIGVRTNPYNSPLHF. DNA for the CDR3: TGCAGTGCATATAGAGGGGTGATCGGCGTGAGAACTAATCCCTATAATTCACCCCTCCACTTT. V gene TRBV20-1 combines with J gene TRBJ1-6; D possibly corresponds to TRBD1 (5 bases). Trimming left V 6 bases short and J 2 bases short, with 32 bases between. Germline V gene lookup returns CDR1 DFQATT and CDR2 SNEGSKA (reference sequence). The CDR3 is 21 residues long.